This TCR beta chain stems from a study of radiation and T cells in renal cell carcinoma. The CDR3 sequence is 15 residues long. V was clipped by 6 bases and J by 4 bases, with 18 bases between them. CDR1 MNHEY and CDR2 SMNVEV come from the germline V gene (reference sequence). The time point denotes: baseline pretreatment blood. Treatment indicated: 15 Gy SBRT to primary tumor, nephrectomy 4 weeks later. Clear cell pathology was present in this patient's renal cell carcinoma. The table came from immunoSEQ multiplex PCR; TCRdb's copy has only in-frame clones and leaves some out. This table has approximately 94,000 clones, 82% appearing once.

This specimen was blood, taken from a patient whose treatment included radiotherapy and nephrectomy. The sequence came from a man aged 55 to 70 with renal cell carcinoma. The genes are TRBV27 and TRBJ1-1; no reliable D call. The CDR3 region has the DNA TGTGCCAGCAGCCCCAGCACGTGGGCGAGCACTGAAGCTTTCTTT. It codes for CASSPSTWASTEAFF.